This T cell receptor (beta chain) was sequenced for a study of T cells after yellow fever vaccination. Study-level information: Preparation of the low-cell-number fractions used SMART-Seq v4 Ultra Low Input.

TCRdb ran MiXCR on the 5' RACE reads and lists one entry per CDR3 protein. The sample has approximately 580,000 distinct CDR3 sequences, about a sixth seen once. Study findings and constraints: There was a small share of clonotypes that showed up in both the CD4 and CD8 compartments.

This clonotype has ten or more counts. Its antigen is still unknown. The sample here was PBMCs, taken 4 to 6 days after the first yellow fever vaccination. The clonotype originates from a man younger than 35 who received the YFV17D yellow fever vaccine.

The CDR3 DNA is TGTGCCAGCAGCTCGTTACAGATTATGAACACTGAAGCTTTCTTT. Translating it yields CASSSLQIMNTEAFF. V usage is TRBV5-5 and J usage is TRBJ1-1, with D unresolved. Germline values: CDR1 SGHKS, CDR2 YYEKEE (reference sequence). Trimming stripped 3 bases from V and 0 bases from J, with 12 bases between. The CDR3 covers 15 residues. The full variable domain, rest sourced from reference TRBV5-5 and TRBJ1-1, is DAGVTQSPTHLIKTRGQQVTLRCSPISGHKSVSWYQQVLGQGPQFIFQYYEKEERGRGNFPDRFSARQFPNYSSELNVNALLLGDSALYLCASSSLQIMNTEAFFGQGTRLTVV.